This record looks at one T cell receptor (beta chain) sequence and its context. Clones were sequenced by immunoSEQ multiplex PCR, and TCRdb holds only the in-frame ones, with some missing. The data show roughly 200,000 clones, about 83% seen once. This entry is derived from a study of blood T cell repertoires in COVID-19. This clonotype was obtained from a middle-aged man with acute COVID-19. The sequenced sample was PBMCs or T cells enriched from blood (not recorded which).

CDR3 sequence: CSVGSSYNSPLHF. The CDR3 bases are TGCAGCGTCGGGAGCTCCTATAATTCACCCCTCCACTTT. The chain combines TRBV29-1 with TRBJ1-6; no reliable D call. The CDR3 runs 13 residues. Germline V gene data show CDR1 as SQVTM and CDR2 as ANQGSEA. The V end was cut by 6 bases, the J end by 0 bases, with 6 bases between.